A selection of T cell receptor beta chains follows, all from one sample in a study of CD8 T cells in Susac syndrome. MiXCR, applied by TCRdb to the immunoSEQ multiplex PCR reads, yields one record per CDR3 protein. The sample carries 140,000 or so distinct CDR3 sequences, almost 96% recorded once. The source material was CD4+ T cells from PBMCs. The receptor source for this set is a human donor with Susac syndrome. CDR3s include the opening cysteine and the closing phenylalanine or tryptophan. D genes are given only for firm matches. For some rows the clone size is stated as once, few or many, or as a class when expanded; others skip it.

clone_size,j_call,v_call,d_call,cdr3_aa,cdr3_nt
NA,TRBJ2-5,TRBV7-3,NA,CASSPNREETQYF,TGTGCCAGCAGCCCCAACAGAGAAGAGACCCAGTACTTC
NA,TRBJ2-4,TRBV25-1,NA,CASSEVGAKNIQYF,TGTGCCAGCAGTGAAGTCGGGGCCAAAAACATTCAGTACTTC
NA,TRBJ1-1,TRBV10-3,NA,CAISARGENTEAFF,TGTGCCATCAGTGCTCGGGGGGAGAACACTGAAGCTTTCTTT
NA,TRBJ1-2,TRBV10-3,TRBD1,CAISERTGGRNGYTF,TGTGCCATCAGTGAGAGGACAGGGGGCAGGAATGGCTACACCTTC
few,TRBJ2-1,TRBV14,NA,CASSRTTGSMGNEQFF,TGTGCCAGCAGCCGTACGACAGGCAGTATGGGCAATGAGCAGTTCTTC
NA,TRBJ1-1,TRBV2,NA,CASRTLGQEAFF,TGTGCCAGCAGGACCCTCGGCCAGGAAGCTTTCTTT
NA,TRBJ1-2,TRBV7-2,NA,CASSLGGASNYGYTF,TGTGCCAGCAGCTTAGGGGGGGCCAGCAACTATGGCTACACCTTC
few,TRBJ1-5,TRBV12-3/TRBV12-4,NA,CASSATGSNQPQHF,TGTGCCAGCAGTGCAACAGGGAGCAATCAGCCCCAGCATTTT
NA,TRBJ2-4,TRBV11-2,NA,CASSHGTPKVAKNIQYF,TGTGCCAGCAGCCATGGGACACCCAAAGTAGCCAAAAACATTCAGTACTTC
NA,TRBJ2-1,TRBV5-1,TRBD2,CASRRAGGQGNEQFF,TGCGCCAGCCGACGAGCGGGAGGCCAGGGGAATGAGCAGTTCTTC
NA,TRBJ2-3,TRBV28,NA,CATREGQHTQYF,TGTGCCACCCGCGAGGGACAACATACGCAGTATTTT
NA,TRBJ2-1,TRBV20-1,TRBD2,CSARVGTNSYNEQFF,TGCAGTGCTAGAGTCGGGACTAACTCCTACAATGAGCAGTTCTTC
NA,TRBJ2-1,TRBV7-3,TRBD1,CASTRQGYNEQFF,TGTGCCAGCACCCGACAGGGTTACAATGAGCAGTTCTTC
NA,TRBJ2-7,TRBV20-1,TRBD2,CSAIASGRVYEQYF,TGCAGTGCTATCGCTAGCGGGAGGGTTTACGAGCAGTACTTC
NA,TRBJ2-2,TRBV14,NA,CASSQDLRTTRNPTGELFF,TGTGCCAGCAGCCAAGATCTAAGGACTACACGTAACCCCACCGGGGAGCTGTTTTTT
NA,TRBJ2-5,TRBV4-2,NA,CASSQGVTATSHRETQYF,TGTGCCAGCAGCCAAGGAGTCACCGCGACTAGTCATAGGGAGACCCAGTACTTC
once,TRBJ1-1,TRBV29-1,NA,CSVERGGANTEAFF,TGCAGCGTTGAGCGGGGGGGCGCGAACACTGAAGCTTTCTTT
NA,TRBJ2-6,TRBV5-1,NA,CASSPQGRAGANVLTF,TGCGCCAGCTCCCCCCAGGGAAGGGCTGGGGCCAACGTCCTGACTTTC
NA,TRBJ2-1,TRBV4-1,NA,CASSHISSYNEQFF,TGCGCCAGCAGCCATATTAGCTCCTACAATGAGCAGTTCTTC
NA,TRBJ2-5,TRBV3-1,TRBD2,CASSQEVLSGGQETQYF,TGTGCCAGCAGCCAAGAGGTTCTTAGCGGGGGTCAAGAGACCCAGTACTTC
once,TRBJ1-6,TRBV21-1,NA,CASSKRSGGSPLHF,TGTGCCAGCAGCAAAAGGTCAGGTGGCTCACCCCTCCACTTT
NA,TRBJ2-5,TRBV5-1,TRBD1,CASSEGQGRGTQYF,TGCGCCAGCAGCGAGGGACAGGGTCGTGGGACCCAGTACTTC
NA,TRBJ2-1,TRBV29-1,NA,CSVVNTRHEQFF,TGCAGCGTTGTCAATACTAGGCATGAGCAGTTCTTC